The entry below gives a single T cell receptor (beta chain) sequence along with its context. Its specificity is unknown. The source of the sample is a study of shared clonotypes between healthy human individuals. As for the study in general: Each donor's CD8 memory used one plate, CD8 naive two, each CD4 subset three.

Notes on the study in general: Richness estimates generally favored naive over memory subsets. It was observed that approximately 5% of naive CD4 clonotypes were shared across a handful of donors.

This CDR3 is built from 13 residues. Germline CDR1 and CDR2: WNHNN and SYGVQD (reference sequence). The V and J ends lost 4 bases and 5 bases, in that order; junction bases with no gene match: 3. The donor population consisted of healthy HIV-negative adults with no recent acute infections or vaccinations. Measured with immunoSEQ multiplex PCR; TCRdb has only the in-frame clones, and not every one. Here the sample spans 1.4 million or so clones, roughly 98.5% being singletons. The sequencing sample was made of naive CD4+ T cells sorted from blood. Subset defined: CD45RA+ positively selected. This sequence joins TRBV10-1 and TRBJ2-5, with 8 bases aligning to TRBD1. This clonotype originated in a man aged 30 to 45 in good health. DNA for the CDR3: TGCGCCAGCAGTGGGACAGGGCTGGAGACCCAGTACTTC. It yields the protein CASSGTGLETQYF.